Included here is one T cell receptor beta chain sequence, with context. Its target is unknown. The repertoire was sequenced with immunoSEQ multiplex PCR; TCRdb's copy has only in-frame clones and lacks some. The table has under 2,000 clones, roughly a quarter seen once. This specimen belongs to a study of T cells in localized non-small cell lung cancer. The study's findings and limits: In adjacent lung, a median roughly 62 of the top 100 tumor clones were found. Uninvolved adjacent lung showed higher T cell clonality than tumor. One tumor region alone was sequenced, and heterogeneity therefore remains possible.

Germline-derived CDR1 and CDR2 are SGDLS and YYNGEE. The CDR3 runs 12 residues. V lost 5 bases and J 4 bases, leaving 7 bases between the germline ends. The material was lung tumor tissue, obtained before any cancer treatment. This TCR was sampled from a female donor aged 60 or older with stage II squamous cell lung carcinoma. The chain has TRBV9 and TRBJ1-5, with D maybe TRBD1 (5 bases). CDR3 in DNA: TGTGCCAGCAGTGGGGGTAATCAGCCCCAGCATTTT. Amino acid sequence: CASSGGNQPQHF. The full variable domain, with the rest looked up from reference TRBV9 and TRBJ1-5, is DSGVTQTPKHLITATGQRVTLRCSPRSGDLSVYWYQQSLDQGLQFLIQYYNGEERAKGNILERFSAQQFPDLHSELNLSSLELGDSALYFCASSGGNQPQHFGDGTRLSIL.